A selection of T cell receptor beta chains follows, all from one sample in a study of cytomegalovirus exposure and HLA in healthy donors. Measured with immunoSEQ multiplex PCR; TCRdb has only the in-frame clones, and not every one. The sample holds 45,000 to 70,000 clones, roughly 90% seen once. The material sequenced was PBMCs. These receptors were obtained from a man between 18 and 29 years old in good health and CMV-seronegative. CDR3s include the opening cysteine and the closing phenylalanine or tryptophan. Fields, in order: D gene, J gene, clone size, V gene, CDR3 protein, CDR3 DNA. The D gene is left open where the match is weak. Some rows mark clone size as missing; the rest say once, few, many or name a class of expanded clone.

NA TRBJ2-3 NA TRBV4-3 CASSQDNLVDTQYF TGCGCCAGCAGCCAAGATAACCTAGTAGATACGCAGTATTTT
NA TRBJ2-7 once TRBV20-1 CSARVGGEQYF TGCAGTGCAAGGGTGGGGGGCGAGCAGTACTTC
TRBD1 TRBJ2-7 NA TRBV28 CASARLRDRAYEQYF TGTGCCAGCGCCCGGCTTCGGGACAGGGCCTACGAGCAGTACTTC
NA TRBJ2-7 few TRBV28 CASHPSGGGGNYEQYF TGTGCCAGCCATCCTAGCGGAGGGGGTGGGAACTACGAGCAGTACTTC
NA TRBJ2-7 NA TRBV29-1 CSVEDGADEQYF TGCAGCGTTGAAGATGGGGCCGACGAGCAGTACTTC
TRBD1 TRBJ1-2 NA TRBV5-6 CASSLVGTADYGYTF TGTGCCAGCAGCTTGGTCGGGACAGCGGACTATGGCTACACCTTC
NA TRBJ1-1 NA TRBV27 CASSFRAQGTEAFF TGTGCCAGCTCCTTTAGGGCCCAGGGGACTGAAGCTTTCTTT
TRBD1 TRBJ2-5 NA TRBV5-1 CASSRSGQTQETQYF TGCGCCAGCAGCCGATCGGGACAGACGCAAGAGACCCAGTACTTC
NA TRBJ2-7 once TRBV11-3 CASKPNRDSYEQYF TGTGCCAGCAAACCTAACAGGGACTCCTACGAGCAGTACTTC
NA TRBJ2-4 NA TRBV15 CATSRELSTGIPLGNIQYF TGTGCCACCAGCAGAGAATTGTCGACAGGCATTCCTTTGGGAAACATTCAGTACTTC
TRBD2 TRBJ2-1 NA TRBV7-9 CASSLPLAGDNEQFF TGTGCCAGCAGCTTACCGCTAGCGGGAGATAATGAGCAGTTCTTC
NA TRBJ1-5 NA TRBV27 CASSATGNQPQHF TGTGCCAGCAGTGCCACAGGGAATCAGCCCCAGCATTTT
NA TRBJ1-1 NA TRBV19 CASSIERGKNTEAFF TGTGCCAGTAGTATAGAGAGGGGGAAGAACACTGAAGCTTTCTTT
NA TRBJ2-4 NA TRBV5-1 CASSLGQVKNIQYF TGCGCCAGCAGCTTGGGACAGGTCAAAAACATTCAGTACTTC
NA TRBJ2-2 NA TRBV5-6 CASISIHRAATGELFF TGTGCCAGCATTTCCATCCACAGGGCGGCCACCGGGGAGCTGTTTTTT
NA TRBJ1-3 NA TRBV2 CASSRGFGSGNTIYF TGTGCCAGCAGTCGGGGATTCGGATCTGGAAACACCATATATTTT
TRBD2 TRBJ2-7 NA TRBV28 CASRPGGTYEQYF TGTGCCAGCCGTCCGGGAGGGACCTACGAGCAGTACTTC
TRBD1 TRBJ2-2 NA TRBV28 CASRGPNRGLTGELFF TGTGCCAGCAGGGGGCCCAACAGGGGGCTGACCGGGGAGCTGTTTTTT
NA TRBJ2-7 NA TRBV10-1 CASSDYSTYEQYF TGCGCCAGCAGTGATTACAGCACCTACGAGCAGTACTTC
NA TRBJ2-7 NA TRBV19 CATTPAGFHEQYF TGTGCCACCACACCCGCCGGGTTCCACGAGCAGTACTTC
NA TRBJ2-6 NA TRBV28 CASSFLPSDSGANVLTF TGTGCCAGCAGTTTCCTTCCTAGCGACTCTGGGGCCAACGTCCTGACTTTC
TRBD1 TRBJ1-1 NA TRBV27 CASNVGTGGEAFF TGTGCCAGCAACGTAGGGACAGGGGGAGAAGCTTTCTTT
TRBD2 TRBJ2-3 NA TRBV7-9 CASGSSGRSTDTQYF TGTGCCAGCGGATCTAGCGGGAGGAGCACAGATACGCAGTATTTT
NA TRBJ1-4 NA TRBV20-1 CSARDKKLFF TGCAGTGCTAGAGACAAAAAACTGTTTTTT
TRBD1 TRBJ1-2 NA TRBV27 CASSLSFGTEDGYTF TGTGCCAGCAGTTTATCGTTCGGGACAGAAGATGGCTACACCTTC
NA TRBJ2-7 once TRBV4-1 CASSQEEVAYEQYF TGCGCCAGCAGCCAAGAGGAGGTAGCCTACGAGCAGTACTTC
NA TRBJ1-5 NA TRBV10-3 CAIGQKNQPQHF TGTGCCATCGGACAGAAGAATCAGCCCCAGCATTTT
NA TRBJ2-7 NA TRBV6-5 CASSHRTGYEQYF TGTGCCAGCAGCCACCGGACTGGATACGAGCAGTACTTC
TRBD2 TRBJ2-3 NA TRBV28 CASSSQLAGLTDTQYF TGTGCCAGCAGTTCTCAACTAGCGGGCCTCACAGATACGCAGTATTTT
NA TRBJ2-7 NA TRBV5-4 CASSRGVGGIGGSPYEQYF TGTGCCAGCAGCCGGGGGGTGGGGGGCATTGGCGGGTCCCCCTACGAGCAGTACTTC